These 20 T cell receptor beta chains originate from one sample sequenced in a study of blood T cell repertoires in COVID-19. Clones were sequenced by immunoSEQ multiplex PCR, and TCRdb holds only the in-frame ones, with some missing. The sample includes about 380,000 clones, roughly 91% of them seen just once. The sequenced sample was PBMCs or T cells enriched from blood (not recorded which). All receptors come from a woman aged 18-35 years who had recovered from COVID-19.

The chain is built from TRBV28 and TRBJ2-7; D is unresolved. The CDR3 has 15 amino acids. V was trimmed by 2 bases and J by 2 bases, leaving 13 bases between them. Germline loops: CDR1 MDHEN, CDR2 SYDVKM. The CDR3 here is CASSLSPWFTYEQYF. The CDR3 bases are TGTGCCAGCAGTTTAAGCCCGTGGTTTACCTACGAGCAGTACTTC.

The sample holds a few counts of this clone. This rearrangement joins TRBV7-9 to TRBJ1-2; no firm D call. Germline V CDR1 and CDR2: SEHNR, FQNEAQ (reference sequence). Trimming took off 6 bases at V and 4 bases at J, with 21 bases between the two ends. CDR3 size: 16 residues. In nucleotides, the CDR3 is TGTGCCAGCAGTGCGCTCGAACACGGCGGGATCTATGGCTACACCTTC. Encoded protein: CASSALEHGGIYGYTF.

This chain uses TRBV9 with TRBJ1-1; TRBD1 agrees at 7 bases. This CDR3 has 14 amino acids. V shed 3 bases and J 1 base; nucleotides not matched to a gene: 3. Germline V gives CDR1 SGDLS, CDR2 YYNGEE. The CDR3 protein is CASSGQGKNTEAFF. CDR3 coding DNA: TGTGCCAGCAGCGGACAGGGCAAGAACACTGAAGCTTTCTTT.

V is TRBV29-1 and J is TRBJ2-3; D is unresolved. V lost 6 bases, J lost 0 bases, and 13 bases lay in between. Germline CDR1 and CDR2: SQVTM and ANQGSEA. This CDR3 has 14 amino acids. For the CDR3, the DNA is TGCAGCGTGCCGACTCCGGAGAGCACAGATACGCAGTATTTT. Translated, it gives CSVPTPESTDTQYF.

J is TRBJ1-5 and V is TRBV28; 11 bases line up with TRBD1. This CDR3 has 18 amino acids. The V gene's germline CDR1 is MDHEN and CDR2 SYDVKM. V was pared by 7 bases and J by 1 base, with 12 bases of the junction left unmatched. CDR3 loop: CASNPARTGGESNQPQHF. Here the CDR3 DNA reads TGTGCCAGCAATCCCGCCCGGACAGGGGGCGAAAGCAATCAGCCCCAGCATTTT.

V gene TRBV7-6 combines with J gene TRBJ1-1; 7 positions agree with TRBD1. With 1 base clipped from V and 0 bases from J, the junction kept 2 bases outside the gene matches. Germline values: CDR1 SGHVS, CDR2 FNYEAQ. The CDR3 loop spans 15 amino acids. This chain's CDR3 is CASSLGQGLNTEAFF. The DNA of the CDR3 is TGTGCCAGCAGCTTAGGACAGGGTCTGAACACTGAAGCTTTCTTT.

CDR3 residues: CASSLVGTGVGDTQYF. DNA for the CDR3: TGCGCCAGCAGCTTGGTTGGGACAGGGGTGGGAGATACGCAGTATTTT. The rearrangement uses TRBV5-1 and TRBJ2-3; 10 bases map to TRBD1. The CDR3 is made up of 16 amino acids. After removal of 0 bases from V and 5 bases from J, the junction contained 6 bases not matched to a gene. CDR1 SGHRS and CDR2 YFSETQ come from the germline V gene.

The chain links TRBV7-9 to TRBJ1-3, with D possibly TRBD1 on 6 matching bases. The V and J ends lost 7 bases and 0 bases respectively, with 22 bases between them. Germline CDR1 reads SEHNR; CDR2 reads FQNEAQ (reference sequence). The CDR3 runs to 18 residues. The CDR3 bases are TGTGCCAGCACTCACCGAGGGGGAACTACACCCTCTGGAAACACCATATATTTT. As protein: CASTHRGGTTPSGNTIYF.

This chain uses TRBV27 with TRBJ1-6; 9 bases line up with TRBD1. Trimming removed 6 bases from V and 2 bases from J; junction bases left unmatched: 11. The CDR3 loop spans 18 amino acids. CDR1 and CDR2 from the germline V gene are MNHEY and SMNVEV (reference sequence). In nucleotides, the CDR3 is TGTGCCAGCAGGATACCGGGACAGGGTGTGACCTATAATTCACCCCTCCACTTT. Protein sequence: CASRIPGQGVTYNSPLHF.

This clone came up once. This CDR3 is CASSPRDRVYEQYF. CDR3 bases: TGTGCCAGCAGCCCCCGGGACAGGGTCTACGAGCAGTACTTC. This sequence joins TRBV11-1 and TRBJ2-7; 9 positions agree with TRBD1. The V segment lost 5 bases and the J segment 3 bases; nucleotides outside the gene matches: 5. The CDR3 has 14 residues. Germline CDR1 and CDR2: SGHAT and FQDESV (reference sequence).

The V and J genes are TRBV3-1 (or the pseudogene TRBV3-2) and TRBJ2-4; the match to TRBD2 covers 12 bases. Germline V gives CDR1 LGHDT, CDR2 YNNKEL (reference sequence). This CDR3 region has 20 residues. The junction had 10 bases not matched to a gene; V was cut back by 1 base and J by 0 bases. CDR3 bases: TGTGCCAGCAGCCAAGTCCTCCTAGCGGGGGGGAAGCTAGCCAAAAACATTCAGTACTTC. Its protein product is CASSQVLLAGGKLAKNIQYF.

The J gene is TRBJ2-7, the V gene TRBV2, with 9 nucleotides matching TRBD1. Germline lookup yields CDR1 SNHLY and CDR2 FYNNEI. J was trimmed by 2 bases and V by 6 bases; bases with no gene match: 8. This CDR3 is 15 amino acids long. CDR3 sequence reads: CASRLTGTGTYEQYF. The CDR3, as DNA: TGTGCCAGCAGATTAACCGGGACAGGGACCTACGAGCAGTACTTC. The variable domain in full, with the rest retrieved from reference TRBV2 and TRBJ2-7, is EPEVTQTPSHQVTQMGQEVILRCVPISNHLYFYWYRQILGQKVEFLVSFYNNEISEKSEIFDDQFSVERPDGSNFTLKIRSTKLEDSAMYFCASRLTGTGTYEQYFGPGTRLTVT.

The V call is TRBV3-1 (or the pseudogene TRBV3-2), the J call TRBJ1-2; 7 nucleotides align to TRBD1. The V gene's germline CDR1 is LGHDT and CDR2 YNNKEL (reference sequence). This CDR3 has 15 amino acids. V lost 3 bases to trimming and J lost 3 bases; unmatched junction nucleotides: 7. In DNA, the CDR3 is TGTGCCAGCAGCCAGGGCTTGGGACAGTACTATGGCTACACCTTC. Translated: CASSQGLGQYYGYTF.

The CDR3 nucleotides are TGTGCCAGTAGTTACACGTATCGCTCTGGAAACACCATATATTTT. Its translation is CASSYTYRSGNTIYF. The rearrangement uses TRBV19 and TRBJ1-3; D not certain. Deletions cut 5 bases from V and 0 bases from J, with 11 bases between. The CDR3 runs 15 residues. Germline V lookup: CDR1 LNHDA, CDR2 SQIVND (reference sequence). Full variable domain (outside the CDR3, taken from reference TRBV19 and TRBJ1-3): DGGITQSPKYLFRKEGQNVTLSCEQNLNHDAMYWYRQDPGQGLRLIYYSQIVNDFQKGDIAEGYSVSREKKESFPLTVTSAQKNPTAFYLCASSYTYRSGNTIYFGEGSWLTVV.

CDR3 nucleotide sequence: TGTGCCAGTAGTAAGAGGGTAAAGGACACTGAAGCTTTCTTT. As protein: CASSKRVKDTEAFF. The rearrangement links TRBV19 to TRBJ1-1, with D unclear. CDR3 length equals 14 residues. With 4 bases removed from V and 3 bases from J, the gap between germline ends came to 12 bases. CDR1 and CDR2 from the germline V gene are LNHDA and SQIVND (reference sequence).

CDR3 in DNA: TGTGCCAGCAAGCCCAAGAAGGCGGGGAACACCGGGGAGCTGTTTTTT. Translation: CASKPKKAGNTGELFF. The chain recombines TRBV21-1 with TRBJ2-2; TRBD2 is the table's D call and was not checked against the DNA. TRBV21-1 is designated a pseudogene. This CDR3 contains 16 residues.

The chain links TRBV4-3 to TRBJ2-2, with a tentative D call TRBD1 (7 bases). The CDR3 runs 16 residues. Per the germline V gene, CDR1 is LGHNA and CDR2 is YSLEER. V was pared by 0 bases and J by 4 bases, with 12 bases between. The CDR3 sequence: CASSQDRQGGTGELFF. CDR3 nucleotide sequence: TGCGCCAGCAGCCAAGATCGCCAGGGGGGCACCGGGGAGCTGTTTTTT.

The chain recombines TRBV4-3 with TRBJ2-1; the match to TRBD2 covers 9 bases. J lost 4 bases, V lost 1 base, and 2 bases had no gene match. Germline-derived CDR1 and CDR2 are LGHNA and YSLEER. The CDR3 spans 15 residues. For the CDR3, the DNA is TGCGCCAGCAGCCAAGGTAGCGGGGGATACAATGAGCAGTTCTTC. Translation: CASSQGSGGYNEQFF.

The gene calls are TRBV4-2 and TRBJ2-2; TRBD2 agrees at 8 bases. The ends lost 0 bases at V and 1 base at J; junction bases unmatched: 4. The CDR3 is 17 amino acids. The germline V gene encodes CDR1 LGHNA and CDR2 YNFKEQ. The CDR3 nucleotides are TGTGCCAGCAGCCAAGATTCCCTAGCGGGGAACACCGGGGAGCTGTTTTTT. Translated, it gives CASSQDSLAGNTGELFF.

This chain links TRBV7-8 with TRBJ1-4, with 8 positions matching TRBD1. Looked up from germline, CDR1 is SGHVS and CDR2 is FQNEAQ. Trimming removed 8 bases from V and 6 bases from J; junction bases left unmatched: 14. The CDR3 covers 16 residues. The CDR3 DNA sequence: TGTGCCAGCGTTAGAGGAGGCGGGACAGGCCATGAAAAACTGTTTTTT. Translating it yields CASVRGGGTGHEKLFF.